These T cell receptor beta chains were read from a single sample in a study of radiotherapy plus CTLA-4 blockade in lung cancer. TCRdb keeps only in-frame clones here, not all; method: immunoSEQ multiplex PCR. The sample holds tens of thousands of clones, about 72% seen once. The sequences come from peripheral blood, collected from a patient treated with radiotherapy plus ipilimumab. The receptor set was obtained from a human donor with non-small cell lung cancer whose response to radiotherapy plus ipilimumab could not be evaluated. Some clones in this sample may be carry-over from other donors' samples. CDR3s include the opening cysteine and the closing phenylalanine or tryptophan. Each record gives: CDR3 protein, CDR3 DNA, V gene, D gene, J gene, clone size. D genes are given only for firm matches. For some rows the clone size is stated as once, few or many, or as a class when expanded; others skip it.

CDR3aa: CASSLDRGVINTEAFF
CDR3nt: TGTGCCAGCAGCTTGGACAGGGGCGTAATTAACACTGAAGCTTTCTTT
v_gene: TRBV5-4
d_gene: TRBD1
j_gene: TRBJ1-1
abundance: NA

CDR3aa: CASSKQGNSGANVLTF
CDR3nt: TGTGCCAGCAGCAAACAGGGGAACTCTGGGGCCAACGTCCTGACTTTC
v_gene: TRBV5-4
d_gene: TRBD1
j_gene: TRBJ2-6
abundance: NA

CDR3aa: CASSFGQGLTFF
CDR3nt: TGTGCCAGCAGTTTTGGACAGGGGTTAACTTTCTTT
v_gene: TRBV28
d_gene: TRBD1
j_gene: TRBJ1-1
abundance: few

CDR3aa: CASSLGGYNYGYTF
CDR3nt: TGTGCCAGCAGCTTAGGCGGATATAACTATGGCTACACCTTC
v_gene: TRBV7-8
d_gene: NA
j_gene: TRBJ1-2
abundance: NA

CDR3aa: CASSEDRDLQPQHF
CDR3nt: TGTGCCAGCAGTGAGGACAGGGATCTTCAGCCCCAGCATTTT
v_gene: TRBV6-1
d_gene: TRBD1
j_gene: TRBJ1-5
abundance: NA

CDR3aa: CASSPLRQDQETQYF
CDR3nt: TGTGCCAGCAGCCCCCTAAGACAGGACCAAGAGACCCAGTACTTC
v_gene: TRBV11-2
d_gene: NA
j_gene: TRBJ2-5
abundance: NA

CDR3aa: CASSRDRQETQYF
CDR3nt: TGTGCCAGCAGCCGGGACAGACAAGAGACCCAGTACTTC
v_gene: TRBV6-5
d_gene: TRBD1
j_gene: TRBJ2-5
abundance: NA

CDR3aa: CASSGQSYEQYF
CDR3nt: TGTGCCAGCAGTGGACAGTCCTACGAGCAGTACTTC
v_gene: TRBV6-1
d_gene: NA
j_gene: TRBJ2-7
abundance: NA

CDR3aa: CASSLGTSGPYEQYF
CDR3nt: TGTGCCAGCAGCTTGGGGACTAGCGGGCCCTACGAGCAGTACTTC
v_gene: TRBV5-8
d_gene: TRBD2
j_gene: TRBJ2-7
abundance: NA

CDR3aa: CASSVGASGGYEQYF
CDR3nt: TGTGCCAGCAGCGTAGGGGCTAGCGGGGGCTACGAGCAGTACTTC
v_gene: TRBV9
d_gene: TRBD2
j_gene: TRBJ2-7
abundance: NA

CDR3aa: CASSFYLLRTGGEAFF
CDR3nt: TGTGCCAGCAGTTTCTACTTGCTCCGGACCGGGGGGGAAGCTTTCTTT
v_gene: TRBV28
d_gene: NA
j_gene: TRBJ1-1
abundance: once

CDR3aa: CSVAWTGGLEKLFF
CDR3nt: TGCAGCGTTGCATGGACAGGGGGCCTTGAAAAACTGTTTTTT
v_gene: TRBV29-1
d_gene: TRBD1
j_gene: TRBJ1-4
abundance: NA